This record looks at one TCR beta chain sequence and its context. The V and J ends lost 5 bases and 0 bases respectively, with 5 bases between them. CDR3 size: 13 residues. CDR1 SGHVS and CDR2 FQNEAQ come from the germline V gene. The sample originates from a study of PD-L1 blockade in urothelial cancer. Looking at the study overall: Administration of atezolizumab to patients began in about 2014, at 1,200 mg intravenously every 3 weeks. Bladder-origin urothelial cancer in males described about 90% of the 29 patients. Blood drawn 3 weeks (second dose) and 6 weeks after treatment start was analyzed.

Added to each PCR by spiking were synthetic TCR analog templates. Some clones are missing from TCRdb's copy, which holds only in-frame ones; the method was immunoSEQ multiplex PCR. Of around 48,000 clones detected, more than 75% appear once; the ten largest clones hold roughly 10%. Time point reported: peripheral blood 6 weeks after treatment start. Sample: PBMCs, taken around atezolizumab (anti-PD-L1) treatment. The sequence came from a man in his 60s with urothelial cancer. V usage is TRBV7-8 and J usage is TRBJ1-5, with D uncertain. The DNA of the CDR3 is TGTGCCAGCAGCCGCGATAGCAATCAGCCCCAGCATTTT. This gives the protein CASSRDSNQPQHF.